Shown below are 14 T cell receptor beta chains from a single sample sequenced in a study of control samples from healthy donors and cancer patients. The assay was immunoSEQ multiplex PCR, and TCRdb's table has in-frame clones only and misses some. The sample includes some 220,000 clones, 85% to 95% of them seen just once. What was sequenced was blood. These receptors were obtained from a man aged 45-65 years in good health.

The chain links TRBV7-2 to TRBJ2-2; the match to TRBD1 covers 9 bases. V was clipped by 4 bases and J by 3 bases; unmatched bases: 15. CDR1 is SGHTA, CDR2 FQGNSA, per germline. CDR3 length: 19 amino acids. The CDR3: CASSYSSGQGFLDTGELFF. The CDR3 DNA reads as TGTGCCAGCAGCTATTCTTCGGGACAGGGTTTTTTAGACACCGGGGAGCTGTTTTTT.

The J gene is TRBJ2-2, the V gene TRBV27; no clear D gene. This CDR3 comprises 14 residues. Per germline, CDR1 MNHEY and CDR2 SMNVEV (reference sequence). The V end was cut by 5 bases, the J end by 5 bases, with 12 bases between. The CDR3 DNA reads TGTGCCAGCAGTGACCGGGTCCCTACCGGGGAGCTGTTTTTT. Translation: CASSDRVPTGELFF.

The rearrangement joins TRBV28 to TRBJ2-1, with TRBD2 identical over 8 bases. The CDR3 consists of 17 residues. CDR1 is MDHEN and CDR2 is SYDVKM in the germline V gene. Trimming at V came to 5 bases and at J to 6 bases, leaving 15 bases not matched to a gene. CDR3 in DNA: TGTGCCAGCAGTCTCACCCCCGGAGCGGGGGCCCCCAATGAGCAGTTCTTC. Encoded protein: CASSLTPGAGAPNEQFF.

This chain joins TRBV6-6 and TRBJ2-7; the D is unclear. The V end lost 7 bases, the J end lost 3 bases, and 22 bases lay between the germline ends. The CDR3 runs to 16 residues. CDR1 MNHNY and CDR2 SVGAGI come from the germline V gene (reference sequence). CDR3 coding DNA: TGTGCCAGCACAAGAGAGACCGGCAGGAGCCTCTACGAGCAGTACTTC. Protein sequence: CASTRETGRSLYEQYF.

The V gene is TRBV5-8, the J gene TRBJ2-7; 11 bases fit TRBD1. Per germline, CDR1 SGHTS and CDR2 YDEGEE. The ends lost 4 bases at V and 7 bases at J; junction bases unmatched: 10. The CDR3 runs to 15 residues. In DNA form, the CDR3 reads TGTGCCAGCAGCCCCCACGGGACAGGGGGTCGGGAGCAGTACTTC. It codes for CASSPHGTGGREQYF.

The gene calls are TRBV6-2 or TRBV6-3 and TRBJ1-1, with D possibly matching TRBD1 (5 bases). The germline V gene encodes CDR1 MNHEY and CDR2 SVGEGT. The CDR3 is 11 amino acids. V was trimmed by 2 bases and J by 7 bases, leaving 5 bases between them. CDR3 nucleotide sequence: TGTGCCAGCAGTTACAGGGGTGAAGCTTTCTTT. Its protein is CASSYRGEAFF.

The chain is built from TRBV9 and TRBJ1-1; D perhaps matches TRBD1 (5 bases). With 2 bases removed from V and 8 bases from J, the gap between germline ends came to 19 bases. The CDR3 is 15 amino acids. Germline values: CDR1 SGDLS, CDR2 YYNGEE. CDR3 in DNA: TGTGCCAGCAGCGTTAGCCCGCAGGGAGGGTTCGAAGCTTTCTTT. As protein: CASSVSPQGGFEAFF.

The count of this clone is one. Other DNA sequences in this specimen translate into the identical CDR3. The chain uses TRBV7-2 and TRBJ1-4, with TRBD1 identical over 7 bases. Germline V CDR1 and CDR2: SGHTA, FQGNSA. This CDR3 spans 15 amino acids. After removal of 5 bases from V and 2 bases from J, the junction contained 5 bases not matched to a gene. This CDR3 is CASSTQQGTNEKLFF. In DNA, the CDR3 is TGTGCCAGCAGCACCCAACAGGGGACTAATGAAAAACTGTTTTTT.

The V gene is TRBV24-1, the J gene TRBJ1-2; 11 bases match TRBD1. The V and J ends lost 9 bases and 7 bases, in that order; junction bases with no gene match: 6. CDR1 is KGHDR, CDR2 SFDVKD, per germline. The CDR3 totals 13 residues. The chain's CDR3 is CATRGQGAGGYTF. As DNA, the CDR3 is TGTGCCACCCGCGGACAGGGGGCGGGTGGCTACACCTTC.

This clone was observed a few times. The chain has TRBV2 and TRBJ2-2; either TRBD1 or TRBD2 may fit D (5 bases each). The CDR3 loop spans 14 amino acids. Per the germline V gene, CDR1 is SNHLY and CDR2 is FYNNEI. Trimming left V 7 bases short and J 6 bases short, with 15 bases between. CDR3 region: CASTRDGRPGELFF. As DNA, the CDR3 is TGTGCCAGCACCAGGGACGGCCGGCCCGGGGAGCTGTTTTTT.

This clone is a singleton in its sample. The gene calls are TRBV2 and TRBJ1-5, with D possibly being TRBD1 (6 bases). The ends were cut back, 6 bases at V and 6 bases at J, with 12 bases in the middle. The CDR3 is 13 residues long. In germline, CDR1 is SNHLY, CDR2 FYNNEI. The CDR3 coding sequence is TGTGCCAGCAGCGTGGGACACCTTCAGCCCCAGCATTTT. Translation gives CASSVGHLQPQHF.

V gene TRBV7-2 combines with J gene TRBJ2-7; D remains ambiguous. Looked up from germline, CDR1 is SGHTA and CDR2 is FQGNSA. The CDR3 loop spans 12 amino acids. The V gene lost 5 bases and the J gene lost 2 bases, with 7 bases spanning the gap. The CDR3 DNA reads as TGTGCCAGCAGCCGGATTCCCTACGAGCAGTACTTC. Its protein is CASSRIPYEQYF.

The V and J genes are TRBV28 and TRBJ1-1; D call uncertain. V was cut by 2 bases and J by 10 bases, with 14 bases left in between. Looked up from germline, CDR1 is MDHEN and CDR2 is SYDVKM. The CDR3 length is 13 residues. CDR3 in amino acids: CASSLEVGTAAFF. CDR3 DNA: TGTGCCAGCAGTTTAGAAGTAGGAACCGCAGCTTTCTTT. Combining the CDR3 with reference TRBV28 and TRBJ1-1 gives the whole variable domain DVKVTQSSRYLVKRTGEKVFLECVQDMDHENMFWYRQDPGLGLRLIYFSYDVKMKEKGDIPEGYSVSREKKERFSLILESASTNQTSMYLCASSLEVGTAAFFGQGTRLTVV.

This clone was observed a few times. V is TRBV2 and J is TRBJ1-2; D remains unclear. Germline V gene data show CDR1 as SNHLY and CDR2 as FYNNEI. The CDR3 loop spans 13 amino acids. V dropped 3 bases and J dropped 9 bases, with 14 bases sitting between them. Written as DNA, the CDR3 is TGTGCCAGCAGTGAGGGTACCCAGACCCGCTACACCTTC. As protein: CASSEGTQTRYTF.